The sequence of this T cell receptor (beta chain) was determined in a study of circulating and synovial CD4+ cells in juvenile arthritis. The CDR3 totals 14 residues. V lost 5 bases and J lost 10, with 19 bases in between. The germline gives CDR1 SGHNT, CDR2 YYREEE (reference sequence). Data came from immunoSEQ multiplex PCR; TCRdb stores just in-frame clones and leaves some out. The sample lists about 32,000 clones; 80% to 95% were seen once. The rearrangement links TRBV5-4 to TRBJ2-1; D perhaps matches TRBD2 (6 bases). Sequenced: CD4+ T cells from blood. The TCR comes from a human donor with juvenile idiopathic arthritis. The CDR3 DNA is TGTGCCAGCAGGCCGGGACTGGGTGTCGTCGAGCAGTTCTTC. Amino acid sequence: CASRPGLGVVEQFF.